This T cell receptor (beta chain) was sequenced for a study of OX40 agonist ivuxolimab in advanced cancers. In the study overall: Ivuxolimab, which targeted the costimulatory receptor OX40 (CD134), was an agonistic, fully human IgG2 monoclonal antibody. Intravenous ivuxolimab was administered to patients every 2 weeks at six dose levels: 0.01, 0.1, 0.3, 1.5, 3 and 10 mg/kg. Of the roughly 52 patients in dose escalation, 19 had hepatocellular carcinoma, around 15 had melanoma, 9 had renal cell carcinoma and 9 had head and neck cancer. In the dose-escalation cohort, approximately 80% of patients were male, and the mean age was roughly 56 years with a range of roughly 20 to 79. Prior anti-PD-1, anti-PD-L1 or anti-CTLA-4 therapy was permitted, and checkpoint inhibitors had been received by 30% to 40% of dose-escalation patients. Partial responses occurred in three dose-escalation patients, of whom one had hepatocellular carcinoma and two had cutaneous melanoma. The point of sequencing TCRbeta in the periphery was to test whether ivuxolimab changed TCR sequence diversity and drove clonal T-cell expansion. The paper reports the monotherapy dose-escalation portion (N of about 52 patients) of the phase I ivuxolimab trial.

Patients with autoimmune disease history or receiving systemic immunosuppression were excluded from the trial. Peripheral blood for TCR sequencing was collected from all dose cohorts at baseline, on cycle 4 day 1, and on cycle 7 day 1. The samples were drawn from a first-in-human, open-label, multicenter phase I dose-escalation trial of ivuxolimab. Adults with locally advanced or metastatic melanoma, renal cell carcinoma, hepatocellular carcinoma or head and neck squamous cell carcinoma were enrolled in the trial. Before TCR sequencing, CD4+ and CD8+ T cells were separately sorted from peripheral blood. This clone was picked up a small number of times. No cognate antigen has been identified for it. The input lacks base qualities; no much larger clone sits a single base away. The research as a whole found: Low levels of normalized T-cell clonal expansion were also seen in some patients who did not respond. The antigen specificity of the peripheral T cells that underwent clonal expansion was not determined. After ivuxolimab, CD8+ T cells had more expanded clones than CD4+ T cells on average. Partial responders in the 0.1-3.0 mg/kg groups had among the lowest normalized peripheral clonal expansion, especially among CD8+ T cells. At doses of 0.1 to 3.0 mg/kg, clonal expansion of both CD4+ and CD8+ blood T cells was observed from baseline to week 6.

Genomic DNA was isolated from the sorted cells so that the TCRbeta CDR3 region could be sequenced. The immunoSEQ Assay was used for sequencing of TCRbeta CDR3 regions. TCRdb provides this immuneACCESS table in a form limited to in-frame rearrangements. Some clones are lacking; in checked studies, under half of them reflect an unresolved V gene, and why the rest are absent is not known. Counted in this sample were over 60,000 clones; about nine tenths of them appeared once. The ten largest clonotypes hold 2% of the sample. Clipping removes 8 bases from V and 5 bases from J, with 6 as the unmatched junction base count. Including cysteine and phenylalanine, the CDR3 has 13 amino acids. CDR3 DNA only is kept here, 39 bases in frame from base 1. Looking up the germline V gene yields CDR1 ENHRY and CDR2 SYGVKD.

The source material was CD4+ or CD8+ T cells sorted from blood, sampled in a trial of the OX40 agonist ivuxolimab. The sequence was obtained from an adult with an advanced solid tumor such as melanoma, head and neck, liver or kidney cancer. The rearranged segments are TRBV10-3 and TRBJ2-7; the junction holds 10 bases that match TRBD2. Here is the DNA: TGTGCCATCGGCCTAGCGGGAGAAAACGAGCAGTACTTC. It translates as CAIGLAGENEQYF.